This TCR beta chain stems from a study of blood T cell repertoires in COVID-19. TCRdb keeps only in-frame clones here, not all; method: immunoSEQ multiplex PCR. Of about 150,000 clones in the sample, approximately 80% were seen once. V lost 4 bases and J lost 4; bases outside the gene matches: 7. CDR1 is SGHDN and CDR2 is FVKESK in the germline V gene. The CDR3 length is 16 residues. This receptor was taken from a woman in her 50s with acute or convalescent COVID-19. Sample: peripheral blood. V and J are TRBV14 and TRBJ2-2; 9 bases agree with TRBD2. The CDR3 reads CASSRSGGGPTGELFF. CDR3 nucleotides: TGTGCCAGCAGCCGTAGCGGGGGAGGTCCCACCGGGGAGCTGTTTTTT.